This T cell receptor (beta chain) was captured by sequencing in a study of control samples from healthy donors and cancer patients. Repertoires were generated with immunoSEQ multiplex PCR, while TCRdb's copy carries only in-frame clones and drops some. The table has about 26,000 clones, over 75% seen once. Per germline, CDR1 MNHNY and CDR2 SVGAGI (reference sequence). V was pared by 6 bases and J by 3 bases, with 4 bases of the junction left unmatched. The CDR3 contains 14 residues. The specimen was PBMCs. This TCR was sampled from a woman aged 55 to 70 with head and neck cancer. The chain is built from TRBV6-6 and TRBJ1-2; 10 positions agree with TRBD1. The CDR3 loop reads CASSPGQGDYGYTF. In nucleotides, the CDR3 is TGTGCCAGCAGCCCCGGACAGGGGGACTATGGCTACACCTTC.